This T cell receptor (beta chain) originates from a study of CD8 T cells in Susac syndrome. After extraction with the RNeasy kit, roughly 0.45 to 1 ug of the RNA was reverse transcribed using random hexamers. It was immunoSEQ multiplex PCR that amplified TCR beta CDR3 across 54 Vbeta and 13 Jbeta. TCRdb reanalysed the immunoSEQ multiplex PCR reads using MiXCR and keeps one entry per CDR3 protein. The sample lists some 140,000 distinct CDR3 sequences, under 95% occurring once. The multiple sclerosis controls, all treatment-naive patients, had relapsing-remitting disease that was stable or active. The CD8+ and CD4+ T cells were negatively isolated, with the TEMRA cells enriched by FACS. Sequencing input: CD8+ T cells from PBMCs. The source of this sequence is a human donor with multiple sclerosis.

Written as DNA, the CDR3 is TGTGCCAGCAGGACTAGCGGGGGTTCCTACGAGCAGTACTTC. Amino acids: CASRTSGGSYEQYF. The genes are TRBV12-3 or TRBV12-4 and TRBJ2-7, with 12 bases that match TRBD2. Trimming took 6 bases from V and 1 from J; bases not matched to a gene: 1. The CDR3 covers 14 residues.